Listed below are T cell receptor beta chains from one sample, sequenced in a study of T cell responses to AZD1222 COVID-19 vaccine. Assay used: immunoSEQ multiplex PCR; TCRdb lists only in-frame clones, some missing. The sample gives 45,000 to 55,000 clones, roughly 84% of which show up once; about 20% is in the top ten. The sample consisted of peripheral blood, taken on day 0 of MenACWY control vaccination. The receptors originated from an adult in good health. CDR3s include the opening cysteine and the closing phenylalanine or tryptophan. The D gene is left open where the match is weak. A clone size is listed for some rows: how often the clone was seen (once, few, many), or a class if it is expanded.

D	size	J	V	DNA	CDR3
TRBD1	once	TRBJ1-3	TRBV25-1	TGTGCCAGCAGCGGGGGGACAGTTGGAAACACCATATATTTT	CASSGGTVGNTIYF
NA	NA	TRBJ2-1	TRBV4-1	TGCGCCAGCAGCCCCCTGGACCTTTTGATATACAATGAGCAGTTCTTC	CASSPLDLLIYNEQFF
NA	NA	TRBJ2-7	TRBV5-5	TGTGCCAGCAGCTTGGGAGACGGGGGATTCGACGAGCAGTACTTC	CASSLGDGGFDEQYF
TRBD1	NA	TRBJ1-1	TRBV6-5	TGTGCCAGCAGTCAGCCGACAGGGCTAGCTTTCTTT	CASSQPTGLAFF
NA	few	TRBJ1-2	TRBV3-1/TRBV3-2	TGTGCCAGCAGCCAAGATGTTGGGACCGGGACTTTCTATGGCTACACCTTC	CASSQDVGTGTFYGYTF
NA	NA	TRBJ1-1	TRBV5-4	TGTGCCAGCAGCTTGTTGGGGGGCGAGGGCACTGAAGCTTTCTTT	CASSLLGGEGTEAFF
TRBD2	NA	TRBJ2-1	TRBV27	TGTGCCAGCAGTCGCCATCCTAGCGGGGCCTACAATGAGCAGTTCTTC	CASSRHPSGAYNEQFF
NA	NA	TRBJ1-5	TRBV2	TGTGCCAGCAGTCCTCGGGATGGAAGCAATCAGCCCCAGCATTTT	CASSPRDGSNQPQHF
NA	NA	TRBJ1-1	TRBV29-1	TGCAGCGGGAACGAGGGGGGCGCGAGGGGCACTGAAGCTTTCTTT	CSGNEGGARGTEAFF
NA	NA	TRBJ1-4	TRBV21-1	TGTGCCAGCAGCATAACCGGGACAGGGGGCCTCGCCGGTGAAAAACTGTTTTTT	CASSITGTGGLAGEKLFF
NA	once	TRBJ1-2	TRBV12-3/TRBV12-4	TGTGCCAGCAGTTTCGGGGGAGGCTACACCTTC	CASSFGGGYTF
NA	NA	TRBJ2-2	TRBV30	TGTGCCTGGAGCCGGAGAGACTCGAACACCGGGGAGCTGTTTTTT	CAWSRRDSNTGELFF
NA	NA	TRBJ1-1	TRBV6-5	TGTGCCAGCAGTCGCGGTGGAGGGTTGAACACTGAAGCTTTCTTT	CASSRGGGLNTEAFF
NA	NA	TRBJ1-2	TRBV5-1	TGCGCCAGCAGCTTGGGGGCGGCCTATGGCTACACCTTC	CASSLGAAYGYTF
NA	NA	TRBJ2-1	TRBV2	TGTGCCAGCAGTGAAGCGCTTCAGGGCGATGAGCAGTTCTTC	CASSEALQGDEQFF
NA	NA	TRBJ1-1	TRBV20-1	TGCAGTGTTAGTTTGGGCAAGGTCGCTGAAGCTTTCTTT	CSVSLGKVAEAFF
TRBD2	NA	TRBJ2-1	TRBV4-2	TGTGCCAGCAGCCAGAGCGGGACTAGCGGGAGCAACGGTGAGCAGTTCTTC	CASSQSGTSGSNGEQFF
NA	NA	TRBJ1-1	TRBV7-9	TGTGCCAGCAGCGCCGGCACTGAAGCTTTCTTT	CASSAGTEAFF
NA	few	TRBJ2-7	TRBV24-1	TGTGCCACCAGTTTTGGCCCTGCCGAGCAGTACTTC	CATSFGPAEQYF
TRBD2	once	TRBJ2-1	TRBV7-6	TGTGCCAGCAGCCTTCGGACTAGCCCCAATGAGCAGTTCTTC	CASSLRTSPNEQFF
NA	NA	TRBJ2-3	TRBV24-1	TGTGCCACCAGTGACCCCGCGGGCCCAGATACGCAGTATTTT	CATSDPAGPDTQYF
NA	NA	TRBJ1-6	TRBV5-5	TGTGCCAGCAGCTTGGCCTTGTGGGCCAAAAATTCACCCCTCCACTTT	CASSLALWAKNSPLHF
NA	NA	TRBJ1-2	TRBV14	TGTGCCAGCTCCTACGATCAGGGGCGGTATGGCTACACCTTC	CASSYDQGRYGYTF
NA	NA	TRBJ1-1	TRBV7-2	TGTGCCAGCAGCTTGGACAGCTCCAGGAACACTGAAGCTTTCTTT	CASSLDSSRNTEAFF
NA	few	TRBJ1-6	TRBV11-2	TGTGCCAGCAGCTCCGAGGTGACAGACAATTCACCCCTCCACTTT	CASSSEVTDNSPLHF
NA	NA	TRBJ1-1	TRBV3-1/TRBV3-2	TGTGCCAGCAGCCAACACGGGATTGAAGCTTTCTTT	CASSQHGIEAFF
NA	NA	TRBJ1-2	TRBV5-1	TGCGCCAGCAGCTTGGCGGGGAATGGCTACACCTTC	CASSLAGNGYTF
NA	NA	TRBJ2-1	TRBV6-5	TGTGCCAGCAGCTCACGGTCCGAGGCTGGTGAGCAGTTCTTC	CASSSRSEAGEQFF
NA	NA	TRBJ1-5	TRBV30	TGTGCCTGGAGTGTACATAGCAATCAGCCCCAGCATTTT	CAWSVHSNQPQHF
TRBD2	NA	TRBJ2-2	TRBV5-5	TGTGCCAGCAGCTTGTTAGCGGGAGGAGGTACCGGGGAGCTGTTTTTT	CASSLLAGGGTGELFF
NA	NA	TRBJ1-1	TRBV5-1	TGCGCCAGCAGCTTGGGAACAGGGAGGGGCACTGAAGCTTTCTTT	CASSLGTGRGTEAFF
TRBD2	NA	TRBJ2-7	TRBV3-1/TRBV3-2	TGTGCCAGCAGCATCGGACTAGCGGGAGCCTACGAGCAGTACTTC	CASSIGLAGAYEQYF
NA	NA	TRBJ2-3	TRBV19	TGTGCCAGTAGTCCAACGCGTCCGAATAGCGGCGGGGATACGCAGTATTTT	CASSPTRPNSGGDTQYF
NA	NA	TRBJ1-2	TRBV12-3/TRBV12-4	TGTGCCAGCAGTTTAGAAGGCGCTCATGGCTACACCTTC	CASSLEGAHGYTF
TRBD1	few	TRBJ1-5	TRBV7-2	TGTGCCAGCAGCTTAGTTTCGGCCGGGACAGGCCTAAATCAGCCCCAGCATTTT	CASSLVSAGTGLNQPQHF
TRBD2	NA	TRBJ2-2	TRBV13	TGTGCCAGCAGCCCACGACTAGCCCAAGCCGGGGAGCTGTTTTTT	CASSPRLAQAGELFF